This TCR beta chain was sequenced during a study of cytomegalovirus exposure and HLA in healthy donors. The study ran its PCR with 60 Vbeta and 13 Jbeta primers. As processed by the authors: Later reanalysis found 60 million to 90 million unique TCR beta chains, roughly 10 million of them shared. Profiled with immunoSEQ multiplex PCR; TCRdb holds only in-frame clones, not every one. The V and J calls and the clone size are those of that table, but D and trimming were determined from the DNA. The table lists 150,000 to 200,000 clones, around three quarters of them singletons. General observations from the study: A highly shared variant cluster was judged a likely technical artifact.

Trimming at V came to 4 bases and at J to 3 bases, leaving 6 bases not matched to a gene. Germline V lookup: CDR1 SGDLS, CDR2 YYNGEE. The CDR3 length is 15 residues. This clone appeared a few times. Its specificity is unknown. Healthy people donating bone marrow made up the donors. V gene TRBV9 combines with J gene TRBJ2-1; 8 nucleotides match TRBD2. Sequences were obtained from PBMCs. This clonotype was obtained from a woman aged 40 to 55 in good health and CMV-seronegative. The CDR3 DNA reads as TGTGCCAGCAGCACCCGGGGGGGCCTCTACAATGAGCAGTTCTTC. Its protein is CASSTRGGLYNEQFF.